This TCR beta chain was identified during a study of T cell responses to AZD1222 COVID-19 vaccine. Study results and caveats: With two AZD1222 doses given, Spike-specific TCR breadth and depth both rose. Close to half of all spike-specific TCRs reportedly target regions of the variants that are unmutated.

A remark on this clone: Its target is not known.

Sequencing was performed with immunoSEQ multiplex PCR; in TCRdb, only in-frame clones are kept and a portion is missing. The sample includes 90,000 to 120,000 clones, 92% of them seen just once. Germline V lookup: CDR1 SNHLY, CDR2 FYNNEI. This CDR3 contains 15 residues. Trimming took 6 bases from V and 2 from J, leaving 13 bases between them. The sequences come from peripheral blood, collected 28 days after the second AZD1222 dose. This sequence was found in an adult who received the AZD1222 COVID-19 vaccine. The gene calls are TRBV2 and TRBJ1-4, with unresolved D. The CDR3 DNA reads as TGTGCCAGCAGAGAGATGACCGACACTAATGAAAAACTGTTTTTT. It codes for CASREMTDTNEKLFF.